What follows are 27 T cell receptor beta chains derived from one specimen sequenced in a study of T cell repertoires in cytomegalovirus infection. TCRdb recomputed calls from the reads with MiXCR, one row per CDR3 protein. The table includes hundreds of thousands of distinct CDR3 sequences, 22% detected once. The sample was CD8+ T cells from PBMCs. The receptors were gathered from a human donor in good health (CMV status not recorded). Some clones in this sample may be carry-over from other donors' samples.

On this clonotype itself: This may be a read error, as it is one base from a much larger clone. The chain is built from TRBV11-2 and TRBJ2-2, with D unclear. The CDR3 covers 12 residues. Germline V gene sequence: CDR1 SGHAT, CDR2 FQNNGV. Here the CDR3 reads CVSDTTAGELFF. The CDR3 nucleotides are TGTGTCAGCGATACGACGGCCGGGGAGCTGTTTTTT.

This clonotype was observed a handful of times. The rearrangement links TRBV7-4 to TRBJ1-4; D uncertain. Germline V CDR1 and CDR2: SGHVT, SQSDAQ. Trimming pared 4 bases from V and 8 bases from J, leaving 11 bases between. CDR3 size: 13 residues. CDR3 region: CASSSGPGEKLFF. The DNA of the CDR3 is TGTGCCAGCAGCTCCGGACCAGGCGAAAAACTGTTTTTT.

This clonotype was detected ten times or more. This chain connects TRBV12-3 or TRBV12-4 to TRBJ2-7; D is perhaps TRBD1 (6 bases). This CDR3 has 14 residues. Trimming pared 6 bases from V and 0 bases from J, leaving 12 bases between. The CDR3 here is CASSDRTSSYEQYF. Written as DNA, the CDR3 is TGTGCCAGCAGCGACAGGACGAGCTCCTACGAGCAGTACTTC.

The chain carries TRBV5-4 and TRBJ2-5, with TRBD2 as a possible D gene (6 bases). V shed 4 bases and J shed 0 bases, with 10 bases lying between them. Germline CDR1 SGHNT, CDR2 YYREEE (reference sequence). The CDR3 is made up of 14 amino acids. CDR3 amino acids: CASSQGLDQETQYF. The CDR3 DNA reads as TGTGCCAGCAGCCAGGGACTGGACCAAGAGACCCAGTACTTC.

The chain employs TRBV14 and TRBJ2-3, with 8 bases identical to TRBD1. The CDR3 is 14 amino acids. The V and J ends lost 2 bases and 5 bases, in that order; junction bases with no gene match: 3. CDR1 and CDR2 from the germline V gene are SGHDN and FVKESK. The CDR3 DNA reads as TGTGCCAGCAGCCAAACGACAGGGGAAGATACGCAGTATTTT. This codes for CASSQTTGEDTQYF.

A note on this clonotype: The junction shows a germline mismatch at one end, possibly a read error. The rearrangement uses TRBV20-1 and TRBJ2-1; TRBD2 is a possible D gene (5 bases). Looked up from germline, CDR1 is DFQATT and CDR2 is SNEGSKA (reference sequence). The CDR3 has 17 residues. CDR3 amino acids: CSARESSGSSSYYEQFF. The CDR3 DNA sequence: TGCAGTGCTAGAGAATCAAGCGGTTCTAGCTCCTACTATGAGCAGTTCTTC.

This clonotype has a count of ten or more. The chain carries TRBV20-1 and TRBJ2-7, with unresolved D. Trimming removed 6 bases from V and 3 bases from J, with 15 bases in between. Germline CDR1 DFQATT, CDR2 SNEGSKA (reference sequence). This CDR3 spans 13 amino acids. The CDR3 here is CSAHTVSSYEQYF. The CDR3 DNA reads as TGCAGTGCCCACACAGTGAGTAGCTACGAGCAGTACTTC.

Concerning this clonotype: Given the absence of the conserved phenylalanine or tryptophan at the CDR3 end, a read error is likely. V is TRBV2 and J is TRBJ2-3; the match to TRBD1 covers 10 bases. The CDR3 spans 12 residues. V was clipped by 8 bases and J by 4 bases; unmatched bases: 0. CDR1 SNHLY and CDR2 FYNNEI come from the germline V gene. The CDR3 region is CASGQGADTQYS. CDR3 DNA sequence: TGTGCCAGCGGACAGGGGGCAGATACGCAGTATTCT.

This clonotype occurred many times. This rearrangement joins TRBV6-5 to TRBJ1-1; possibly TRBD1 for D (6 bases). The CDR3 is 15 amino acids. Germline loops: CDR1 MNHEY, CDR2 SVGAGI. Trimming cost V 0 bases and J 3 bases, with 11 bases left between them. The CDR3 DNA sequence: TGTGCCAGCAGTTACTCGGGGGGCCTAGACACTGAAGCTTTCTTT. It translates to CASSYSGGLDTEAFF.

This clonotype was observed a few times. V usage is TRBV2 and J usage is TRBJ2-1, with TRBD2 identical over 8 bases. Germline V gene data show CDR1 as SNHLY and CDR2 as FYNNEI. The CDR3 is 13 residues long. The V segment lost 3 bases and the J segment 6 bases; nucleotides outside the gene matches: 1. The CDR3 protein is CASSDGTSNEQFF. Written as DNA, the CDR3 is TGTGCCAGCAGTGACGGGACTAGCAATGAGCAGTTCTTC. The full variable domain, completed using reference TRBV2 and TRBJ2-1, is EPEVTQTPSHQVTQMGQEVILRCVPISNHLYFYWYRQILGQKVEFLVSFYNNEISEKSEIFDDQFSVERPDGSNFTLKIRSTKLEDSAMYFCASSDGTSNEQFFGPGTRLTVL.

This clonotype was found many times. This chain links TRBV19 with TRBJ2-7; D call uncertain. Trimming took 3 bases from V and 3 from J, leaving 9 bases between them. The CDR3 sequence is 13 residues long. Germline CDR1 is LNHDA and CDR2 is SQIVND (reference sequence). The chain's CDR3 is CASSMGSVYEQYF. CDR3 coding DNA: TGTGCCAGTAGTATGGGGTCGGTCTACGAGCAGTACTTC.

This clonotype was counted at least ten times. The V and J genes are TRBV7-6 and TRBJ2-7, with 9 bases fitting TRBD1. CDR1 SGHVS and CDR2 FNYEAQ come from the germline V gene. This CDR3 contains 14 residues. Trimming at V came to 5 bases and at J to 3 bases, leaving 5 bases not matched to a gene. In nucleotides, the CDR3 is TGTGCCAGCAGCCCGGGGACAGGGAGCTACGAGCAGTACTTC. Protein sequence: CASSPGTGSYEQYF.

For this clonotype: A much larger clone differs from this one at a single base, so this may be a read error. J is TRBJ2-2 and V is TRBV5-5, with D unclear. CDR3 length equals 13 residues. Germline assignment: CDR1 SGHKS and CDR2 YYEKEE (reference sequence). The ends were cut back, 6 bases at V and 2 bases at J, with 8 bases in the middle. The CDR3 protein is CASIPPNTGELFF. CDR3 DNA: TGTGCCAGCATCCCTCCTAACACCGGGGAGCTGTTTTTT.

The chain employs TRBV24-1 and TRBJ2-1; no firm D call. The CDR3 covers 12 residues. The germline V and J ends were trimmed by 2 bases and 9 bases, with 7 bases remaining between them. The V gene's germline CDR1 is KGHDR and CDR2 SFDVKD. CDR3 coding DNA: TGTGCCACCAGTGATTCGACACTTGAGCAGTTCTTC. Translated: CATSDSTLEQFF.

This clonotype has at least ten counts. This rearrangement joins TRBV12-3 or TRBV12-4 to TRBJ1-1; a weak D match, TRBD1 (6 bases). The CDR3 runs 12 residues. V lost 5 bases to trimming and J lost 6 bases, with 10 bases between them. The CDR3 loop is CASSEQGSEAFF. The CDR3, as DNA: TGTGCCAGCAGTGAACAGGGCTCTGAAGCTTTCTTT.

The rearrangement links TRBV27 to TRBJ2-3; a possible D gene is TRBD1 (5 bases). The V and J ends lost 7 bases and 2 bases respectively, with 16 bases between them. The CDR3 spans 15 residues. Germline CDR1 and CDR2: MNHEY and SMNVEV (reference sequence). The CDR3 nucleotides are TGTGCCAGCACCCCTCTTGGACATGTCACAGATACGCAGTATTTT. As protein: CASTPLGHVTDTQYF.

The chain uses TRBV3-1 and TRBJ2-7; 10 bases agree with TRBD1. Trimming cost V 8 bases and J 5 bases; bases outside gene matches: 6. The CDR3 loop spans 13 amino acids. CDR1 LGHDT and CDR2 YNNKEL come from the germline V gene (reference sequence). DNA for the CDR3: TGTGCCAGCCGCCCCGGGACAGGGGACGAGCAGTACTTC. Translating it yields CASRPGTGDEQYF.

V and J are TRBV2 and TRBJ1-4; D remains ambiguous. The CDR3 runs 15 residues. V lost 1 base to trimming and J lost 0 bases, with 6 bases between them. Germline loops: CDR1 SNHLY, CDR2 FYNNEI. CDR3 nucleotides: TGTGCCAGCAGTGAAGTTCAGCCAACTAATGAAAAACTGTTTTTT. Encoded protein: CASSEVQPTNEKLFF.

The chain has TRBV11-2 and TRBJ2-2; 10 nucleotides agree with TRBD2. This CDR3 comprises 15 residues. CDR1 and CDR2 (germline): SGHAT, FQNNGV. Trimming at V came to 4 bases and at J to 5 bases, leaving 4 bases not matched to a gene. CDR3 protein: CASSWLAGVTGELFF. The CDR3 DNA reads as TGTGCCAGCAGCTGGCTAGCGGGGGTAACCGGGGAGCTGTTTTTT.

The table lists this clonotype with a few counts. The chain's CDR3 is CASSLELVGEPQHF. The CDR3 nucleotides are TGTGCCAGCAGCTTAGAGTTAGTCGGCGAGCCCCAGCATTTT. The chain joins TRBV7-8 to TRBJ1-5; D ambiguous. The V and J ends lost 1 base and 8 bases respectively, with 12 bases between them. This CDR3 spans 14 amino acids. CDR1 SGHVS and CDR2 FQNEAQ come from the germline V gene.

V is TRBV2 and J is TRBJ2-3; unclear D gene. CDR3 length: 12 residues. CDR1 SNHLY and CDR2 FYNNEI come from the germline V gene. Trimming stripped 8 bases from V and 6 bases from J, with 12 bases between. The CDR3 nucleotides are TGTGCCAGCCGCGGTACAGAGGATACGCAGTATTTT. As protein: CASRGTEDTQYF.

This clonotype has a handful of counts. CDR3 sequence reads: CASSQRVPREAFF. In DNA, the CDR3 is TGCGCCAGCAGCCAGCGGGTCCCAAGGGAAGCTTTCTTT. The rearrangement joins TRBV4-1 to TRBJ1-1; D gene unclear. Germline CDR1 MGHRA, CDR2 YSYEKL. This CDR3 is built from 13 residues. Trimming took off 3 bases at V and 8 bases at J, with 13 bases between the two ends.

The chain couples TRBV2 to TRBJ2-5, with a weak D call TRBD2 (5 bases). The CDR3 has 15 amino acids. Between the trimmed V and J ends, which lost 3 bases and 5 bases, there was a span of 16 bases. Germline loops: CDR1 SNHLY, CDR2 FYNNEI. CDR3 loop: CASSEVASKRETQYF. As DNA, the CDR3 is TGTGCCAGCAGTGAGGTAGCCAGTAAGCGGGAGACCCAGTACTTC.

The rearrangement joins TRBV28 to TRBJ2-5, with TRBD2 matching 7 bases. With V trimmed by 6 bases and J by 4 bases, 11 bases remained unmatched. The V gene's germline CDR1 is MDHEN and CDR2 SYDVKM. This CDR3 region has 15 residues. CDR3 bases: TGTGCCAGCAGCTCCCCGACTAGCCCAGGAGAGACCCAGTACTTC. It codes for CASSSPTSPGETQYF.

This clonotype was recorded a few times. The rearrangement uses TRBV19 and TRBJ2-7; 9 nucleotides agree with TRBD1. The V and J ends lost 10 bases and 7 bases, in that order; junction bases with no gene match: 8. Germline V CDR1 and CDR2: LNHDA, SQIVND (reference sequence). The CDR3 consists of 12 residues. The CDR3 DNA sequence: TGTGCCACACAACAGGGGGCCGGGGAGCAGTACTTC. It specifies CATQQGAGEQYF.

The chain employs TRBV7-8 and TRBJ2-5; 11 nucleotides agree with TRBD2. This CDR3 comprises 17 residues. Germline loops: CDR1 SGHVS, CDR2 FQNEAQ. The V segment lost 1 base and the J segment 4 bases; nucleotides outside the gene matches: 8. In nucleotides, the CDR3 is TGTGCCAGCAGCTTAGAACTGAGACTAGCGGGGAGAGAGACCCAGTACTTC. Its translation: CASSLELRLAGRETQYF.

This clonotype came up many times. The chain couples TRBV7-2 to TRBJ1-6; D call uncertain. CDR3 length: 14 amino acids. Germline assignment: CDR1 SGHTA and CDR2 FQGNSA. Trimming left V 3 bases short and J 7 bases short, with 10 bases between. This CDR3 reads CASSFWQTNSPLHF. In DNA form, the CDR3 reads TGTGCCAGCAGCTTCTGGCAGACCAATTCACCCCTCCACTTT.